The following is a T cell receptor beta chain sequence with its context. Antigen unknown. They ran version v3.0 of the immunoSEQ assay at survey level. Sequencing was performed with immunoSEQ multiplex PCR; in TCRdb, only in-frame clones are kept and a portion is missing. The data contain some 28,000 clones, around nine tenths of them singletons. The sample comes from a study of long-term antiretroviral therapy in people with HIV. Study-wide results and limits: Older ART regimens may have been in use when blood was drawn between the mid-2000s and the late 2010s.

The CDR3 consists of 17 residues. The origin of this receptor is a woman aged 40-49 years with HIV. This material consisted of unsorted PBMCs, taken roughly 5 years after starting antiretroviral therapy. The chain links TRBV21-1 to TRBJ1-2. TRBV21-1 is designated a pseudogene. CDR3 DNA sequence: TGTGCCAGCATCCAAAGGGCAGCTTCCATTCCTCTCTATGGCTACACCTTC. As protein: CASIQRAASIPLYGYTF.